The T cell receptor (beta chain) under discussion was sequenced for a study of T cell responses to AZD1222 COVID-19 vaccine. V gave up 1 base and J gave up 0 bases, with 4 bases separating them. The CDR3 contains 14 residues. The germline V gene encodes CDR1 SEHNR and CDR2 FQNEAQ (reference sequence). The assay was immunoSEQ multiplex PCR, and TCRdb's table has in-frame clones only and misses some. The sample records 180,000 or so clones, about 91% being singletons. Sequenced material: peripheral blood, taken 28 days after the second AZD1222 dose. V is TRBV7-9 and J is TRBJ1-5; no reliable D call. This receptor was obtained from an adult who received the AZD1222 COVID-19 vaccine. CDR3: CASSLGVSNQPQHF. The DNA for the CDR3 is TGTGCCAGCAGCTTAGGAGTTAGCAATCAGCCCCAGCATTTT. Full variable domain (rest looked up from reference TRBV7-9 and TRBJ1-5): DTGVSQNPRHKITKRGQNVTFRCDPISEHNRLYWYRQTLGQGPEFLTYFQNEAQLEKSRLLSDRFSAERPKGSFSTLEIQRTEQGDSAMYLCASSLGVSNQPQHFGDGTRLSIL.